The 10 T cell receptor beta chains given below trace back to one sample, sequenced in a study of tissue T cells after allogeneic stem cell transplantation. Sequencing used immunoSEQ multiplex PCR; TCRdb keeps in-frame clones, though not all of them. This sample carries about 21,000 clones, around 70% of them seen once, and the ten largest clones take 0.65% to 0.75%. Sequencing input: spleen. These receptors originate from a female BALB/c mouse in good health. The MHC haplotype recorded for the strain is H2-d.

This clone was detected a few times. Gene names follow the mouse nomenclature. The sequenced fragment ends 1 residue before the CDR3 boundary, so the rest is inferred from the germline J gene. J is TRBJ2-2 and V is TRBV13-1; possibly TRBD1 for D (6 bases). Trimming took off 3 bases at V and 1 base at J, with 7 bases between the two ends. CDR1 and CDR2 (germline): NSHNY, SYGAGN. The CDR3 runs 14 residues. The CDR3 here is CASSGGQNTGQLYF. The part of the CDR3 DNA that was read is TGTGCCAGCAGTGGGGGACAAAACACCGGGCAGCTCTAC.

A remark on this clone: All gene names here are mouse names. Read sequence stops 1 residue before the CDR3 end, and the germline J gene provides the missing end. The rearrangement uses TRBV13-2 and TRBJ2-7; 13 bases fit TRBD2. Looked up from germline, CDR1 is NNHNN and CDR2 is SYGAGS (reference sequence). This CDR3 contains 15 residues. Trimming at V came to 3 bases and at J to 4 bases, leaving 4 bases not matched to a gene. The CDR3 spells CASGGLGLGGYEQYF. The sequenced CDR3 bases are TGTGCCAGCGGTGGCTTGGGACTGGGGGGGTATGAACAGTAC.

Remarks on this clone: Gene names are mouse gene names. The read terminates 1 residue before the CDR3 end, so the remaining end is supplied by the germline J gene. The rearrangement uses TRBV20 and TRBJ2-1; the match to TRBD2 covers 8 bases. J was trimmed by 1 base and V by 5 bases; bases with no gene match: 4. Germline values: CDR1 GFQATS, CDR2 STVNSAI. The CDR3 sequence is 14 residues long. The CDR3 sequence: CGASRLGNYAEQFF. The sequenced CDR3 bases are TGTGGTGCTTCCAGACTGGGGAACTATGCTGAGCAGTTC. The whole variable domain, remainder taken from reference TRBV20 and TRBJ2-1, is GALVYQYPRRTICKSGTSMRMECQAVGFQATSVAWYRQSPQKTFELIALSTVNSAIKYEQNFTQEKFPISHPNLSFSSMTVLNAYLEDRGLYLCGASRLGNYAEQFFGPGTRLTVL.

In regard to this clone: Gene names are mouse gene names. From the germline J gene comes the end of the CDR3, since the read stops 1 residue before it. The chain recombines TRBV19 with TRBJ2-4; 10 bases are shared with TRBD2. J lost 0 bases, V lost 4 bases, and 5 bases had no gene match. The length of the CDR3 is 16 residues. Germline CDR1 is FNHDT and CDR2 is SITEND (reference sequence). The CDR3 reads CASSLLGGTSQNTLYF. Partial CDR3 DNA: TGTGCCAGCAGTCTACTGGGGGGGACTAGTCAAAACACCTTGTAC.

On this clone itself: Any gene name here is a mouse gene name. The read finishes 1 residue shy of the CDR3 end, and the germline J gene is used to complete it. The chain couples TRBV2 to TRBJ1-4, with a weak D call TRBD1 (5 bases). The CDR3 contains 14 residues. CDR1 and CDR2 from the germline V gene are LGHNA and YSYQKL. V lost 0 bases, J lost 5 bases, and 7 bases lay in between. The CDR3 sequence: CASSQEGGNERLFF. CDR3 DNA (partial): TGTGCCAGCAGCCAAGAGGGGGGGAACGAAAGATTATTT. Combining the CDR3 with reference TRBV2 and TRBJ1-4 gives the whole variable domain DPKIIQKPKYLVAVTGSEKILICEQYLGHNAMYWYRQSAKKPLEFMFSYSYQKLMDNQTASSRFQPQSSKKNHLDLQITALKPDDSATYFCASSQEGGNERLFFGHGTKLSVL.

Regarding this clone: The germline and genes are mouse ones. The read stops 1 residue short of the end of the CDR3; the missing end is completed from the germline J gene. The J gene is TRBJ2-5, the V gene TRBV5; 7 nucleotides align to TRBD1. The CDR3 contains 13 residues. Germline V gene sequence: CDR1 LGHNA, CDR2 YNLKQL (reference sequence). J was trimmed by 3 bases and V by 6 bases; bases with no gene match: 3. The CDR3 bases that were read are TGTGCCAGCAGTCGGGACAGACAAGACACCCAGTAC. Translation gives CASSRDRQDTQY. The full CDR3 sequence reads CASSRDRQDTQYF.

This clone has only one observation. Mouse gene names and germline throughout. The read comes to an end 1 residue before the CDR3 does, leaving the germline J gene to fill in the end. J is TRBJ2-5 and V is TRBV4; D gene uncertain. The CDR3 sequence is 11 residues long. V was cut by 5 bases and J by 3 bases, with 3 bases left in between. Per germline, CDR1 LGHDT and CDR2 YNNKQL (reference sequence). The sequenced CDR3 bases are TGTGCCAGCAGCCGACAAGACACCCAGTAC. This gives the protein CASSRQDTQY. The whole CDR3 sequence reads CASSRQDTQYF.

This clone was picked up one time. Gene names are the mouse ones. The CDR3 loop is CASSQFGSQDTQYF. The DNA read from the CDR3 is TGTGCCAGCAGCCAATTCGGGAGCCAAGACACCCAGTAC. This chain connects TRBV5 to TRBJ2-5; no definite D call. Read sequence stops 1 residue before the CDR3 end, and the germline J gene provides the missing end. Trimming pared 2 bases from V and 2 bases from J, leaving 8 bases between. The germline V gene encodes CDR1 LGHNA and CDR2 YNLKQL (reference sequence). CDR3 length: 14 amino acids.

In the case of this clone: Mouse gene names apply. The CDR3 end lies 1 residue beyond the end of the read and is filled in from the germline J gene. The rearrangement joins TRBV5 to TRBJ2-7; D is uncertain. Trimming cost V 1 base and J 0 bases, with 10 bases left between them. Germline V lookup: CDR1 LGHNA, CDR2 YNLKQL (reference sequence). This CDR3 region has 15 residues. The covered CDR3 bases are TGTGCCAGCAGCCAAGGTAGGGAGAGCTCCTATGAACAGTAC. Protein: CASSQGRESSYEQY. Given in full, the CDR3 is CASSQGRESSYEQYF.

As regards this clone: Gene names refer to mouse genes. CDR3: CASSMQGADTGQLYF. Partial CDR3 DNA: TGTGCCAGCAGTATGCAGGGGGCTGACACCGGGCAGCTCTAC. V is TRBV13-3 and J is TRBJ2-2; 8 bases match TRBD1. The CDR3 is cut off 1 residue early in the read; its end comes from the germline J gene. Germline V CDR1 and CDR2: NNHDY, SYVADS. This CDR3 has 15 amino acids. J was trimmed by 3 bases and V by 4 bases; bases with no gene match: 5.